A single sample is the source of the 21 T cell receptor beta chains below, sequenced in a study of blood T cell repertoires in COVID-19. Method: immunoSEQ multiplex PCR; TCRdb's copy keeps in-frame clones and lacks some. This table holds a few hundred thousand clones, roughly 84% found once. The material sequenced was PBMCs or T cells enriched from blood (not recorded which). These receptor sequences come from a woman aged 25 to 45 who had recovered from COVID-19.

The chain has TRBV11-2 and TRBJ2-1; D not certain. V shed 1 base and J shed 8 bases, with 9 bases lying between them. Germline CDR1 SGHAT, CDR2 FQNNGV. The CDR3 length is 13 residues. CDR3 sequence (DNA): TGTGCCAGCAGCTTAGCGTTTCCGGATGAGCAGTTCTTC. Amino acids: CASSLAFPDEQFF. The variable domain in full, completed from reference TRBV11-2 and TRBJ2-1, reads EAGVAQSPRYKIIEKRQSVAFWCNPISGHATLYWYQQILGQGPKLLIQFQNNGVVDDSQLPKDRFSAERLKGVDSTLKIQPAKLEDSAVYLCASSLAFPDEQFFGPGTRLTVL.

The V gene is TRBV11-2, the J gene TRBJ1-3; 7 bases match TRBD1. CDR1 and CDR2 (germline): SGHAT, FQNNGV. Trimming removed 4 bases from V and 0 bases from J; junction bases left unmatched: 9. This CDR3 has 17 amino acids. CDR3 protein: CASSSKTGHSSGNTIYF. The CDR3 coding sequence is TGTGCCAGCAGCTCAAAGACAGGGCACAGCTCTGGAAACACCATATATTTT.

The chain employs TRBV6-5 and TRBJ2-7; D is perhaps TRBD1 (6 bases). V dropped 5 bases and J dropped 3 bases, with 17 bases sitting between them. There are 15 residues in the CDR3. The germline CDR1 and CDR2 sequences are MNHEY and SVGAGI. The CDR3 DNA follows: TGTGCCAGCAGTAACCGACAGGCGGCGAACTACGAGCAGTACTTC. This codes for CASSNRQAANYEQYF.

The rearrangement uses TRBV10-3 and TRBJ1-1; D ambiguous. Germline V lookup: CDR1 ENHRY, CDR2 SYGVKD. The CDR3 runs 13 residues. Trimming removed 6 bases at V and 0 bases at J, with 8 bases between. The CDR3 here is CAISWSVNTEAFF. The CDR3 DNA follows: TGTGCCATCAGCTGGTCAGTGAACACTGAAGCTTTCTTT.

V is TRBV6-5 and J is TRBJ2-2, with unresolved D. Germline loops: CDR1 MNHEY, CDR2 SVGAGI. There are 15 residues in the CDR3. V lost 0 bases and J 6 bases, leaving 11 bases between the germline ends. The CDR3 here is CASSYSAVVPGELFF. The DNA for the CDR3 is TGTGCCAGCAGTTACTCGGCAGTCGTGCCCGGGGAGCTGTTTTTT.

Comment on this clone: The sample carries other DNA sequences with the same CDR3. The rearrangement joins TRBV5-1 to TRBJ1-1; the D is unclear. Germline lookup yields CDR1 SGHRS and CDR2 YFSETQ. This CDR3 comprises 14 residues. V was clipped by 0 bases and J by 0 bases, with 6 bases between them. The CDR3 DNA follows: TGCGCCAGCAGCTTGGTCGGGGTGAACACTGAAGCTTTCTTT. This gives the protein CASSLVGVNTEAFF.

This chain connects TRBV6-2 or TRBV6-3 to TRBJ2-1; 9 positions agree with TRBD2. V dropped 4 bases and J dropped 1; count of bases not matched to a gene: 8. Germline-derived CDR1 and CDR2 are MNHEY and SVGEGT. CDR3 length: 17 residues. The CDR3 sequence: CASSSNSGGSSYNEQFF. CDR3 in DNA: TGTGCCAGCAGTTCCAATAGCGGGGGAAGTTCCTACAATGAGCAGTTCTTC.

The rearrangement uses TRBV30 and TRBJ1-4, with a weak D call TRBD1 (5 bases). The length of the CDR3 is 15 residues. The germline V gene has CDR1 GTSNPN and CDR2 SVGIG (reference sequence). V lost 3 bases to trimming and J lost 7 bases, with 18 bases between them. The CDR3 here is CAWRIAGSNPEKLFF. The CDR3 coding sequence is TGTGCCTGGAGAATCGCAGGGTCCAATCCTGAAAAACTGTTTTTT. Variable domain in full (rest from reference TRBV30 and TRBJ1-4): SQTIHQWPATLVQPVGSPLSLECTVEGTSNPNLYWYRQAAGRGLQLLFYSVGIGQISSEVPQNLSASRPQDRQFILSSKKLLLSDSGFYLCAWRIAGSNPEKLFFGSGTQLSVL.

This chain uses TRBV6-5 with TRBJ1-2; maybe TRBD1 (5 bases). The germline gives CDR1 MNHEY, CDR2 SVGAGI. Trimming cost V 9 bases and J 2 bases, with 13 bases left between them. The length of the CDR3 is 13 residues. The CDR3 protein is CASGGLGNYGYTF. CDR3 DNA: TGTGCCAGTGGGGGGTTGGGAAACTATGGCTACACCTTC.

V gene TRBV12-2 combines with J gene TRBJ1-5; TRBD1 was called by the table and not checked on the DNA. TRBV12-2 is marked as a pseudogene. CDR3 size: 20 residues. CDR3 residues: CASRSNYRVARGQRNQPQHF. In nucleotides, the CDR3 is TGTGCAAGTCGCTCAAACTACAGGGTAGCGAGGGGACAAAGGAATCAGCCCCAGCATTTT.

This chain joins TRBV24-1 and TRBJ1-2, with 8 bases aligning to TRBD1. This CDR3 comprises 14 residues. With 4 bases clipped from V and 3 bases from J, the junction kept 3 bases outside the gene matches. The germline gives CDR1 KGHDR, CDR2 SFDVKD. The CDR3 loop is CATSDTDRDYGYTF. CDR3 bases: TGTGCCACCAGTGACACGGACAGGGACTATGGCTACACCTTC.

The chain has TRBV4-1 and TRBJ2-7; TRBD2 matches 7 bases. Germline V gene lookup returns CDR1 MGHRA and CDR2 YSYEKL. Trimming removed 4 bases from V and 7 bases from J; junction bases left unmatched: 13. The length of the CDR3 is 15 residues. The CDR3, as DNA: TGCGCCAGCAGCCCGAAGGGGCGGGGGAGGGAAGAGCAGTACTTC. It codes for CASSPKGRGREEQYF.

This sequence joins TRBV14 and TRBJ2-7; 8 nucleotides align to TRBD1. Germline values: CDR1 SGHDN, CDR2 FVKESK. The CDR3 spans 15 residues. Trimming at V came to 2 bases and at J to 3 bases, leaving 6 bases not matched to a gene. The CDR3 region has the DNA TGTGCCAGCAGCCAAAGGACAGGGACGCTCTACGAGCAGTACTTC. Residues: CASSQRTGTLYEQYF. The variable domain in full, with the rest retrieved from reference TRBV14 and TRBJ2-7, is EAGVTQFPSHSVIEKGQTVTLRCDPISGHDNLYWYRRVMGKEIKFLLHFVKESKQDESGMPNNRFLAERTGGTYSTLKVQPAELEDSGVYFCASSQRTGTLYEQYFGPGTRLTVT.

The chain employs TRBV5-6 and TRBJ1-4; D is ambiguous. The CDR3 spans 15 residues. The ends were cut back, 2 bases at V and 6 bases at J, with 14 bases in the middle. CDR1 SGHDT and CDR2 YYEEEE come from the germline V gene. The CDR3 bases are TGTGCCAGCAGCTTACGGGTGGCCTTGGATGAAAAACTGTTTTTT. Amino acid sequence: CASSLRVALDEKLFF.

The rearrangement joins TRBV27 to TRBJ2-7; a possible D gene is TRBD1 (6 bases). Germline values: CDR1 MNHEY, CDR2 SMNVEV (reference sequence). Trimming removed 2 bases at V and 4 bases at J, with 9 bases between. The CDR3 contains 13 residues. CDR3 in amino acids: CASSLVGTYEQYF. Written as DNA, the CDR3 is TGTGCCAGCAGTTTAGTTGGGACATACGAGCAGTACTTC.

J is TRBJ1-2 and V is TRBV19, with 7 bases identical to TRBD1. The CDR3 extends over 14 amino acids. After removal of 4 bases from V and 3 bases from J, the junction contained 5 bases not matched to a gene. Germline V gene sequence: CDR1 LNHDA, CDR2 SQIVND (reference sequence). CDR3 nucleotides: TGTGCCAGTAGTACCCCGGGACAGCACTATGGCTACACCTTC. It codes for CASSTPGQHYGYTF.

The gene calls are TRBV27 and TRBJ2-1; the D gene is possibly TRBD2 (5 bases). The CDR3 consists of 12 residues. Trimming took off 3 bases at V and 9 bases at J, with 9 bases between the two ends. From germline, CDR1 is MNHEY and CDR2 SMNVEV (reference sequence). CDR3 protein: CASSFPAGEQFF. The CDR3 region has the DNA TGTGCCAGCAGTTTCCCCGCGGGTGAGCAGTTCTTC.

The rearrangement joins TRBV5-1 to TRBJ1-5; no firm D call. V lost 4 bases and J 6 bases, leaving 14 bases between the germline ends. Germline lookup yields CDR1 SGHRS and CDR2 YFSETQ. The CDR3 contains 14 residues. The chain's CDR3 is CASSRDGLGQPQHF. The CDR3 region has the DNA TGCGCCAGCAGCCGCGACGGACTGGGTCAGCCCCAGCATTTT.

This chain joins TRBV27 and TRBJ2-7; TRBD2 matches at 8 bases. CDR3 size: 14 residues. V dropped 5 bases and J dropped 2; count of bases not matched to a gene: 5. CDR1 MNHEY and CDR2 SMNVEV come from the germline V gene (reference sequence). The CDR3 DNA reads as TGTGCCAGCAGTCAAATAGCGGGGCCCTACGAGCAGTACTTC. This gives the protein CASSQIAGPYEQYF.

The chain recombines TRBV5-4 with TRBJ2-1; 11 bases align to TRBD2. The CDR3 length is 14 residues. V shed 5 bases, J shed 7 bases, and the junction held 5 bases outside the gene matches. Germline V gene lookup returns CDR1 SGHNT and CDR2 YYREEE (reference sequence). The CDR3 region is CASSSGGATNEQFF. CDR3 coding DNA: TGTGCCAGCAGTAGCGGGGGGGCCACAAATGAGCAGTTCTTC.

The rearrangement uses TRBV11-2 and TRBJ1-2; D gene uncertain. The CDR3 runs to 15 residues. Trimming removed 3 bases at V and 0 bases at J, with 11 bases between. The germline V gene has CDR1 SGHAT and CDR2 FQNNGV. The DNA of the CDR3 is TGTGCCAGCAGCTTCGCCGGAGCCTCTAACTATGGCTACACCTTC. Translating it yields CASSFAGASNYGYTF. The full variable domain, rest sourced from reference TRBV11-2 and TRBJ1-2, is EAGVAQSPRYKIIEKRQSVAFWCNPISGHATLYWYQQILGQGPKLLIQFQNNGVVDDSQLPKDRFSAERLKGVDSTLKIQPAKLEDSAVYLCASSFAGASNYGYTFGSGTRLTVV.